These 9 T cell receptor delta chains originate from one sample sequenced in a study of γδ T cells in repeated Plasmodium falciparum infection. TCRdb reanalysed the multiplex PCR reads via CATT. The table includes 50,000 or so delta-chain clones, 1.6% detected once. Flow sorting of PBMC yielded separate Vgamma9/Vdelta2+ and Vdelta2-negative gammadelta T cell populations for bulk repertoire analysis. Sequencing input: gamma-delta T cells from blood. Receptors originate from a pool of human donors (malaria-infected and uninfected, not separated).

With regard to this clone: TCRdb attributes to this sequence the protein of a much larger clone, which differs from the DNA translation at residue 13; a read error is likely, and the protein displayed is translated from the DNA. The V gene is TRDV1, the J gene TRDJ1; 9 bases align to TRDD3. V shed 3 bases and J 5 bases; nucleotides not matched to a gene: 13. This CDR3 has 17 residues. Looked up from germline, CDR1 is TSWWSYY and CDR2 is QGS. Here the CDR3 reads CALGELRAGGLRDKLIF. The DNA for the CDR3 is TGTGCTCTTGGGGAGCTACGTGCTGGGGGATTAAGAGATAAACTCATCTTT.

This clone has more than one count but fewer than ten. TCRdb records a much larger clone's protein for this DNA, with a difference at residue 5 that likely arises from a read error; the protein given is the translation of the DNA. The chain couples TRDV1 to TRDJ1; D unclear. Since TCRdb gives no J gene, matching the DNA to germline was used here to assign it. This CDR3 contains 13 residues. Trimming removed 3 bases at V and 3 bases at J, with 8 bases between. The V gene's germline CDR1 is TSWWSYY and CDR2 QGS. The CDR3 DNA is TGTGCTCTTGGGGAGTTTCCAGCCGATAAACTCATCTTT. Translation gives CALGEFPADKLIF.

This clone has a handful of counts. The protein TCRdb gives is from a much larger clone and does not agree with this DNA's translation at residue 9, likely a read error; the protein shown here comes from the DNA. The chain couples TRDV1 to TRDJ1; 10 positions agree with TRDD3. Assignment of the J gene here rests on matching the DNA to germline, because TCRdb gives none. CDR3 length: 16 residues. The V and J ends lost 5 bases and 4 bases, in that order; junction bases with no gene match: 10. Germline V lookup: CDR1 TSWWSYY, CDR2 QGS. This chain's CDR3 is CALGNNWGMHVDKLIF. For the CDR3, the DNA is TGTGCTCTTGGGAATAACTGGGGGATGCACGTCGATAAACTCATCTTT.

As for this clone: The protein that TCRdb holds for this DNA derives from a much larger clone and differs from the translated DNA at residue 3, which likely indicates a read error; the protein shown here is translated from the DNA. The rearrangement uses TRDV1 and TRDJ1, with 12 nucleotides matching TRDD3. Here the J gene was assigned by germline matching of the DNA, as TCRdb has none. The CDR3 has 28 amino acids. Germline V gene lookup returns CDR1 TSWWSYY and CDR2 QGS. The CDR3 here is CAPGELVSNGLASNTGGYPLWTTDKLIF. The DNA of the CDR3 is TGTGCTCCTGGGGAACTAGTCTCAAATGGCCTCGCCTCGAACACTGGGGGATACCCCCTTTGGACCACCGATAAACTCATCTTT.

This clone was seen only a few times. The protein held in TCRdb is that of a much larger clone and does not match this DNA's translation at residue 16, likely because of a read error; the protein shown is translated from the DNA. V and J are TRDV2 and TRDJ1, with TRDD3 matching 9 bases. Germline V gene data show CDR1 as GEAIGNYY and CDR2 as EKD. The CDR3 has 18 residues. CDR3 loop: CACDTVGLLGEDTDKHIF. CDR3 DNA sequence: TGTGCCTGTGACACCGTGGGCTTACTGGGGGAAGACACCGATAAACACATCTTT.

This clone was counted between two and nine times. A far larger clone is one nucleotide away, so this likely arose from a read error. The same CDR3 arises from other DNA sequences in this sample as well. This sequence joins TRDV1 and TRDJ1; D is possibly TRDD3 (6 bases). In germline, CDR1 is TSWWSYY, CDR2 QGS. The CDR3 length is 17 residues. Here the CDR3 reads CALGEPLEGISTDKLIF. Written as DNA, the CDR3 is TGTGCCCTTGGGGAACCCCTGGAGGGGATTTCCACCGATAAACTCATCTTT.

This clone was seen a few times. TCRdb assigns this DNA the protein of a much larger clone, which departs from its translation at residue 15; this likely reflects a read error, and the protein shown comes from translating the DNA. The J segment was not called; the V segment is TRDV1; TRDD3 is taken as the D call from the table, unchecked against the DNA. CDR1 is TSWWSYY and CDR2 is QGS in the germline V gene. The CDR3 is 17 amino acids. CDR3 region: CALGGIGGDLYTDKRIF. Here the CDR3 DNA reads TGTGCTCTTGGGGGAATAGGGGGGGATCTGTACACCGATAAACGCATCTTT.

In this sample, this clone is medium-sized. The chain employs TRDV2 and TRDJ1, with TRDD3 as a possible D gene (6 bases). The length of the CDR3 is 17 residues. Trimming left V 3 bases short and J 1 base short, with 20 bases between. The germline V gene encodes CDR1 GEAIGNYY and CDR2 EKD. The CDR3 DNA sequence: TGTGCCTGTGACCCCACCGGGGGGAGGCCCTCCACCGATAAACTCATCTTT. Its translation: CACDPTGGRPSTDKLIF.

This clone has a handful of counts. TCRdb's protein, taken from a much larger clone, differs from this DNA's translation at residue 12, likely owing to a read error; the protein displayed comes from the DNA. The rearrangement uses TRDV1 and TRDJ1; weak D call: TRDD3 (6 bases). Trimming pared 2 bases from V and 3 bases from J, leaving 28 bases between. Germline CDR1 and CDR2: TSWWSYY and QGS. The CDR3 length is 20 residues. The CDR3 region is CALGEVTLLYWVIRPDKLIF. As DNA, the CDR3 is TGTGCTCTTGGGGAAGTCACCCTTTTGTACTGGGTGATACGCCCCGATAAACTCATCTTT.